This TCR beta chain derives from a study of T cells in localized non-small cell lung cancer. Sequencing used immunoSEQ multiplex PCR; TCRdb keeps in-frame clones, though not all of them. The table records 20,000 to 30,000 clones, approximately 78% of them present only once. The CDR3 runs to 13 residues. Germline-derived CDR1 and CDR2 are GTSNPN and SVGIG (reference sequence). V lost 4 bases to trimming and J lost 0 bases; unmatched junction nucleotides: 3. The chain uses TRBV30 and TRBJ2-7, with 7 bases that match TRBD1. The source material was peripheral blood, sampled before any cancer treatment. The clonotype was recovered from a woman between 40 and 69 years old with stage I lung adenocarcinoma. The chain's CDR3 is CAWIRDSSYEQYF. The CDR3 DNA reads TGTGCCTGGATCCGGGACAGCTCCTACGAGCAGTACTTC.